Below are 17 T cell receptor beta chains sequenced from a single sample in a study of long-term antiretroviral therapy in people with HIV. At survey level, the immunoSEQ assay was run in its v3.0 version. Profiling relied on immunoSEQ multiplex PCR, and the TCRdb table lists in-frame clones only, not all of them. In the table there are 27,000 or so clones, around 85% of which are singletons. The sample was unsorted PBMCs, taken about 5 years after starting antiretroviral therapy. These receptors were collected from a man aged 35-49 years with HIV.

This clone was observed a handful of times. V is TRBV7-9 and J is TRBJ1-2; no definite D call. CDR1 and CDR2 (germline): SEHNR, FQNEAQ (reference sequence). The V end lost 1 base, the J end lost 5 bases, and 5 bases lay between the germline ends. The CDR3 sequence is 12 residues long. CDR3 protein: CASSLGEYGYTF. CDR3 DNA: TGTGCCAGCAGCTTAGGTGAATATGGCTACACCTTC.

CDR3 in amino acids: CASSVEASGGFSSYNEQFF. DNA for the CDR3: TGTGCCAGCAGCGTAGAGGCTAGCGGGGGTTTCAGCTCCTACAATGAGCAGTTCTTC. The V call is TRBV9, the J call TRBJ2-1, with 10 bases that match TRBD2. Unmatched junction bases numbered 9, after V lost 0 bases and J lost 0 bases. This CDR3 contains 19 residues. CDR1 and CDR2 (germline): SGDLS, YYNGEE. Supplemented by reference TRBV9 and TRBJ2-1, the full variable domain reads DSGVTQTPKHLITATGQRVTLRCSPRSGDLSVYWYQQSLDQGLQFLIQYYNGEERAKGNILERFSAQQFPDLHSELNLSSLELGDSALYFCASSVEASGGFSSYNEQFFGPGTRLTVL.

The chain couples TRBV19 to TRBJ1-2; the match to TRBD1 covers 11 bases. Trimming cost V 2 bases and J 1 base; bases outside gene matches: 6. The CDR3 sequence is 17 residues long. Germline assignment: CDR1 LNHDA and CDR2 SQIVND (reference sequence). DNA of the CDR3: TGTGCCAGTAGTATACGGGACAGGGGGGACGGTAACTATGGCTACACCTTC. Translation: CASSIRDRGDGNYGYTF.

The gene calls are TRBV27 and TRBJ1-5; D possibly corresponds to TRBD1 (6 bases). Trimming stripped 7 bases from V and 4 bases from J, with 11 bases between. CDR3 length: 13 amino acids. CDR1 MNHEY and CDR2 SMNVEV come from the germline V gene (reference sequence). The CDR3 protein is CASTTGDNQPQHF. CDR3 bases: TGTGCCAGCACGACAGGAGATAATCAGCCCCAGCATTTT.

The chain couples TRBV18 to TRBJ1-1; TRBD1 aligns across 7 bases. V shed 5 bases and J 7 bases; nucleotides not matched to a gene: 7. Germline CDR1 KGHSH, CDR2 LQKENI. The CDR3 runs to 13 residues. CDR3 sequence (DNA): TGTGCCAGCTCAGTCCGGGACAGATTTGAAGCTTTCTTT. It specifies CASSVRDRFEAFF. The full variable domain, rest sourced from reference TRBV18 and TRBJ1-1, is NAGVMQNPRHLVRRRGQEARLRCSPMKGHSHVYWYRQLPEEGLKFMVYLQKENIIDESGMPKERFSAEFPKEGPSILRIQQVVRGDSAAYFCASSVRDRFEAFFGQGTRLTVV.

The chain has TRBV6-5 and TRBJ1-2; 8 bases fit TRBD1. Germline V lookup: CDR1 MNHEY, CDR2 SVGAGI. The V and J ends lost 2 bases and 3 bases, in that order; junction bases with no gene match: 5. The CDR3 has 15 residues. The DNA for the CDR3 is TGTGCCAGCAGTTACCTTACGACAGGGGACTATGGCTACACCTTC. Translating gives CASSYLTTGDYGYTF.

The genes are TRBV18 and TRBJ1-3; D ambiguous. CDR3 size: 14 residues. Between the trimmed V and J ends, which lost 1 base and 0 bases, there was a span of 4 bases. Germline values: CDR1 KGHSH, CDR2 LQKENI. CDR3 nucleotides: TGTGCCAGCTCACCACAGGGCTCTGGAAACACCATATATTTT. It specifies CASSPQGSGNTIYF.

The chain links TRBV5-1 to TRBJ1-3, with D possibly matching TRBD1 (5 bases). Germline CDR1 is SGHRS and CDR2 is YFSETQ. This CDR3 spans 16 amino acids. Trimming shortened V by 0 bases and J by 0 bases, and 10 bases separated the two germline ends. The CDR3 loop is CASSLAGASSGNTIYF. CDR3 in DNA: TGCGCCAGCAGCTTGGCCGGGGCGTCCTCTGGAAACACCATATATTTT. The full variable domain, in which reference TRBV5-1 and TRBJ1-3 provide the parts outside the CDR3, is KAGVTQTPRYLIKTRGQQVTLSCSPISGHRSVSWYQQTPGQGLQFLFEYFSETQRNKGNFPGRFSGRQFSNSRSEMNVSTLELGDSALYLCASSLAGASSGNTIYFGEGSWLTVV.

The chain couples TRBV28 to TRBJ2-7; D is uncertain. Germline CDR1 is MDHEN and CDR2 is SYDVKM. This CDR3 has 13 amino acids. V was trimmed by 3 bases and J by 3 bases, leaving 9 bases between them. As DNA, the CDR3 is TGTGCCAGCAGTTTTCTTGCAGACTACGAGCAGTACTTC. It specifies CASSFLADYEQYF.

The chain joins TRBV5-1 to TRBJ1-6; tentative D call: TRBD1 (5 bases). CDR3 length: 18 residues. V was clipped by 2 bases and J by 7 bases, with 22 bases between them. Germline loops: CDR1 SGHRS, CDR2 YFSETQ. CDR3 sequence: CASSLGQGGRGLNSPLHF. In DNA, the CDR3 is TGCGCCAGCAGCTTAGGGCAGGGTGGTCGGGGACTCAATTCACCCCTCCACTTT.

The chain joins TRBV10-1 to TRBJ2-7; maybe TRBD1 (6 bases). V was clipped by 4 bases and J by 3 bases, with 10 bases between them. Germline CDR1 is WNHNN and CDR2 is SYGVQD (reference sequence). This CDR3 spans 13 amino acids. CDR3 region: CASSGGRGYEQYF. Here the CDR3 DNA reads TGCGCCAGCAGTGGGGGCAGGGGCTACGAGCAGTACTTC.

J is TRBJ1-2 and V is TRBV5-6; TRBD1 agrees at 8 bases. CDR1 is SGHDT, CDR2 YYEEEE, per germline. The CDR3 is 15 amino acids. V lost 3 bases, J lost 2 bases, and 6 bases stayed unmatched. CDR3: CASSSGQALNYGYTF. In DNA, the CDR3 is TGTGCCAGCAGCTCGGGACAGGCCCTAAACTATGGCTACACCTTC.

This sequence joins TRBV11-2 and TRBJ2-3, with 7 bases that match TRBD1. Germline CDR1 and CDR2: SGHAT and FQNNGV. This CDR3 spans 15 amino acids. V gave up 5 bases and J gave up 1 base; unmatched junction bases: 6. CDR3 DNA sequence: TGTGCCAGCAGCCCCAGACAGGGACGCACAGATACGCAGTATTTT. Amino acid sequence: CASSPRQGRTDTQYF.

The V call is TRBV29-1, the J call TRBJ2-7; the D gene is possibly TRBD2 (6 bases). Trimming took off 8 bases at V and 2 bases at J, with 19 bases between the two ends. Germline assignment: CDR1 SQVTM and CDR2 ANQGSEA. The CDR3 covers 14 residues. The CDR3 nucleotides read TGCAGCATTACAAGGTCGGGGGTAGCCTACGAGCAGTACTTC. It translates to CSITRSGVAYEQYF.

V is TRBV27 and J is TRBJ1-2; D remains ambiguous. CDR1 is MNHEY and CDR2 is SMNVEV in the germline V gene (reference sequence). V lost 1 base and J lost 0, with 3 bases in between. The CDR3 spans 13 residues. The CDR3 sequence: CASSLYANYGYTF. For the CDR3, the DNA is TGTGCCAGCAGTTTATACGCTAACTATGGCTACACCTTC.

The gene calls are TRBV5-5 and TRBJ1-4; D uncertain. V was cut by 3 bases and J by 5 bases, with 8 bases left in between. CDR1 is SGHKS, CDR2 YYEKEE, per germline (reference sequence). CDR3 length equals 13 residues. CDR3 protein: CASSSGPNEKLFF. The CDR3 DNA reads TGTGCCAGCAGCTCGGGCCCGAATGAAAAACTGTTTTTT.

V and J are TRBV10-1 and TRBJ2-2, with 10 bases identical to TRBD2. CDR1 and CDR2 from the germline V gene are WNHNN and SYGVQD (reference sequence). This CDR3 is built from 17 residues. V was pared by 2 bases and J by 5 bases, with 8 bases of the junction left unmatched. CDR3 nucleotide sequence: TGCGCCAGCAGTGAGCCTAGGACTAGCGGTGGAACCGGGGAGCTGTTTTTT. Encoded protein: CASSEPRTSGGTGELFF.